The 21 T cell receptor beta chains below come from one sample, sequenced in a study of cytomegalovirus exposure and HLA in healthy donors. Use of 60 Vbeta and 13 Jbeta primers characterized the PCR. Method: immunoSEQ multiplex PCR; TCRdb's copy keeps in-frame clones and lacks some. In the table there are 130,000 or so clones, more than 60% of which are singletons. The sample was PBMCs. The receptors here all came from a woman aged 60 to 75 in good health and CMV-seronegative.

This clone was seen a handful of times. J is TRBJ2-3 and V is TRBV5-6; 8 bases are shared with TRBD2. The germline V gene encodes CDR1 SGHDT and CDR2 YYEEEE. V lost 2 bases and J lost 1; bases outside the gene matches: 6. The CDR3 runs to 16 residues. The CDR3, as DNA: TGTGCCAGCAGCTTTGAGCGGGAGTGGGGCACAGATACGCAGTATTTT. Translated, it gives CASSFEREWGTDTQYF.

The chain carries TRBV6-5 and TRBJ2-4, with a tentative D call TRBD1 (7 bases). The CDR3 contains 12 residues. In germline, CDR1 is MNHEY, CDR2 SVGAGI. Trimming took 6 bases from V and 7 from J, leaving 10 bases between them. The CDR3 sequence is CASSSGGNIQYF. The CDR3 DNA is TGTGCCAGCAGCTCAGGGGGGAACATTCAGTACTTC.

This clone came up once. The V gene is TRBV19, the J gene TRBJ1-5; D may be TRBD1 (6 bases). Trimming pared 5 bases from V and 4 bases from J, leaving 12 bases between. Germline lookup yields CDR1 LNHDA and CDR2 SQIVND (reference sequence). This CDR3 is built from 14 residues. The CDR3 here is CASSHRDKNQPQHF. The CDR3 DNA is TGTGCCAGTAGTCACCGGGACAAAAATCAGCCCCAGCATTTT.

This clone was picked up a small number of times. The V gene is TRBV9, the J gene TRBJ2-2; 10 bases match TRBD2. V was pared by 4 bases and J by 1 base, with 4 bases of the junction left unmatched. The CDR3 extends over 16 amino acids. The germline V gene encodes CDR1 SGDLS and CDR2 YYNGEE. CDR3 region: CASSPRTSGNTGELFF. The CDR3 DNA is TGTGCCAGCAGCCCTCGGACTAGCGGGAACACCGGGGAGCTGTTTTTT.

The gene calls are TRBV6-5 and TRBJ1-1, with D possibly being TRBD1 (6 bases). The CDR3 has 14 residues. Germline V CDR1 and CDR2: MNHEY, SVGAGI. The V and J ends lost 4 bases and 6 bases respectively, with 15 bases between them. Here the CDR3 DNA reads TGTGCCAGCAGTTTAACCGGGACAACCTCTGAAGCTTTCTTT. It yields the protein CASSLTGTTSEAFF.

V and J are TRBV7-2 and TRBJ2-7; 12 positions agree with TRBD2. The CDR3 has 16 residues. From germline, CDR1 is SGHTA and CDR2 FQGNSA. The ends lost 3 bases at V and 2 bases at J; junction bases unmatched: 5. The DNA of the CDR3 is TGTGCCAGCAGCTTGCAAGGACTAGCGGGAACCTACGAGCAGTACTTC. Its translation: CASSLQGLAGTYEQYF.

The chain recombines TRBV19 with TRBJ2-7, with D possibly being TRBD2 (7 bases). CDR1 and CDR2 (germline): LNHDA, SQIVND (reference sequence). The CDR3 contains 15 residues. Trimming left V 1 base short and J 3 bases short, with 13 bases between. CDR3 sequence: CASSIARGAVYEQYF. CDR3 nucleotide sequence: TGTGCCAGTAGTATAGCCCGGGGGGCCGTCTACGAGCAGTACTTC. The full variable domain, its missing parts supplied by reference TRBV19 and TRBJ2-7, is DGGITQSPKYLFRKEGQNVTLSCEQNLNHDAMYWYRQDPGQGLRLIYYSQIVNDFQKGDIAEGYSVSREKKESFPLTVTSAQKNPTAFYLCASSIARGAVYEQYFGPGTRLTVT.

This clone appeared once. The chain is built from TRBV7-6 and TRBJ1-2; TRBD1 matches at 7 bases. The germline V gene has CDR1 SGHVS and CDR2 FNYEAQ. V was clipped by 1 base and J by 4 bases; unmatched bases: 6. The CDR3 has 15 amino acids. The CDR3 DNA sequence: TGTGCCAGCAGCTTAGATTCACAGGGGTCCTATGGCTACACCTTC. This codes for CASSLDSQGSYGYTF.

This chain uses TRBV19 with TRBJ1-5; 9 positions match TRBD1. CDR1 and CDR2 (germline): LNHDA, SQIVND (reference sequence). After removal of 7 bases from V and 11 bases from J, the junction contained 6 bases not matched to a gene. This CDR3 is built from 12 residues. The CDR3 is CASIGTGWTQHF. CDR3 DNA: TGTGCCAGTATTGGGACAGGGTGGACCCAGCATTTT.

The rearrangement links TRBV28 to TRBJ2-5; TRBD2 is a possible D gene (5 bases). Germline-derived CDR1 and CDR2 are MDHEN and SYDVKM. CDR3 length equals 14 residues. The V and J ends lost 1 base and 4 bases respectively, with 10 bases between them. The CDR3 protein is CASSLFGVGETQYF. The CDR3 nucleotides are TGTGCCAGCAGTTTATTCGGGGTTGGAGAGACCCAGTACTTC.

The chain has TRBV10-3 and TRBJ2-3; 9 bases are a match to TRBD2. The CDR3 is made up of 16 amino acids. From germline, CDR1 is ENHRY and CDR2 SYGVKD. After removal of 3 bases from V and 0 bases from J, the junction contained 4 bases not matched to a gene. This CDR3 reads CAISDLAGASTDTQYF. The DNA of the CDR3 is TGTGCCATCAGTGATTTAGCGGGAGCGAGCACAGATACGCAGTATTTT.

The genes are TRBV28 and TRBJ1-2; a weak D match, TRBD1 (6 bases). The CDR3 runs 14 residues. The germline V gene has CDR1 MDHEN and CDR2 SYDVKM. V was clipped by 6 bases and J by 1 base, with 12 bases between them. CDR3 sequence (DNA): TGTGCCAGCAGCCTGACAGGAGATAACTATGGCTACACCTTC. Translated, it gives CASSLTGDNYGYTF.

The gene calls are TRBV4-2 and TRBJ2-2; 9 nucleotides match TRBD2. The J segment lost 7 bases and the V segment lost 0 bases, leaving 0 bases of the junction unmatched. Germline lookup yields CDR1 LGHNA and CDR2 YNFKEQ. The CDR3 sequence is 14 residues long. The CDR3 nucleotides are TGTGCCAGCAGCCAAGAGCGGGAGGGCGGGGAGCTGTTTTTT. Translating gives CASSQEREGGELFF.

The CDR3 coding sequence is TGTGCCAGGGGGACTAGCGGGGGCATGCAGACCCAGTACTTC. It specifies CARGTSGGMQTQYF. The chain employs TRBV2 and TRBJ2-5, with TRBD2 identical over 14 bases. Trimming at V came to 9 bases and at J to 6 bases, leaving 6 bases not matched to a gene. Germline CDR1 reads SNHLY; CDR2 reads FYNNEI. This CDR3 comprises 14 residues.

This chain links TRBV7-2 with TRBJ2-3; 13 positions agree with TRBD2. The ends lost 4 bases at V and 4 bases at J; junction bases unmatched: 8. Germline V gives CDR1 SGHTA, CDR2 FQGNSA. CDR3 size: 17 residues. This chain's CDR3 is CASSSQGLAGRADTQYF. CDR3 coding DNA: TGTGCCAGCAGCTCCCAGGGACTAGCGGGAAGGGCAGATACGCAGTATTTT.

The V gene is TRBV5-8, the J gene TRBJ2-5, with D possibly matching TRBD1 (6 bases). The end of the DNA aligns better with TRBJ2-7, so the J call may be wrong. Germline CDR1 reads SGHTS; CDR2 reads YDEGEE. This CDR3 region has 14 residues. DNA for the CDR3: TGTGCCAGCAGCTGGGGGCCTGGGGTCGACGAGCAGTACTTC. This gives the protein CASSWGPGVDEQYF.

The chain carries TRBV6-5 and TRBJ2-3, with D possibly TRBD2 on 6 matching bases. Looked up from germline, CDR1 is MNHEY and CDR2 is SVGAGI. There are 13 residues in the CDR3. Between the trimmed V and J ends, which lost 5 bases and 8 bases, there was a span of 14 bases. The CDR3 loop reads CASSPRDSGTQYF. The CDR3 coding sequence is TGTGCCAGCAGTCCCCGGGACTCCGGTACGCAGTATTTT.

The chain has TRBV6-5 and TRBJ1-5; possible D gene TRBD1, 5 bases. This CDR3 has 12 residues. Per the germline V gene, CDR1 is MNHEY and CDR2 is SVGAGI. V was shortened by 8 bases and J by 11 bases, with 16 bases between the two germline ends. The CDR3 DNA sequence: TGTGCCAGCGGACAACTCCCGGGGGCCCAGCATTTT. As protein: CASGQLPGAQHF.

The chain's CDR3 is CASSQGVGGTPYGYTF. DNA for the CDR3: TGCGCCAGCAGCCAAGGAGTGGGAGGGACCCCCTATGGCTACACCTTC. The chain is built from TRBV4-3 and TRBJ1-2; a weak D match, TRBD1 (5 bases). The CDR3 has 16 residues. Germline assignment: CDR1 LGHNA and CDR2 YSLEER. V was pared by 1 base and J by 4 bases, with 16 bases between.

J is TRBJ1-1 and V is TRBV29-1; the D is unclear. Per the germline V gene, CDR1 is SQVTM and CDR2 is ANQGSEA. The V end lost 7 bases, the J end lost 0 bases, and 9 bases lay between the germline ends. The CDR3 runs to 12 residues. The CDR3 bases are TGCAGCGCCCTAGAGATGAACACTGAAGCTTTCTTT. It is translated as CSALEMNTEAFF.

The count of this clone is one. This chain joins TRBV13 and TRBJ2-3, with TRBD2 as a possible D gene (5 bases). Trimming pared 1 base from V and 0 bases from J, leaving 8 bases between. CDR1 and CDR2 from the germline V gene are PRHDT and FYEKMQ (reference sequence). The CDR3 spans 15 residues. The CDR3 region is CASSLAGSSTDTQYF. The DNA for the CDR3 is TGTGCCAGCAGCTTAGCGGGATCTAGCACAGATACGCAGTATTTT.